This is a list of T cell receptor beta chains from one sample in a study of T cells in Graves' hyperthyroidism and ophthalmopathy. Using its own MiXCR run on the multiplex PCR reads, TCRdb lists one record per CDR3 protein. Among about 360,000 distinct CDR3 sequences, approximately 13% were seen once, and the ten largest hold around 21%. The sequenced sample was blood. The receptors shown here come from a man younger than 40 with Graves' hyperthyroidism that later progressed to Graves' ophthalmopathy. The CDR3 runs from the conserved cysteine through the conserved F or W. D genes are given only for firm matches. Where a row states a size, it is once, few, many or the class of an expanded clone; other rows omit it.

few,TRBV5-1,TRBJ1-4,TRBD1,TGCGCCAGCAGGTCCCAGGGGGGGACTAATGAAAAACTGTTTTTT,CASRSQGGTNEKLFF
many,TRBV6-5,TRBJ1-5,.,TGTGCCAGCAGTTACTCTGACGGAAGAAATCAGCCCCAGCATTTT,CASSYSDGRNQPQHF
many,TRBV2,TRBJ1-4,.,TGTGCCAGCAGTGTTTACGGGTTGGGCGAAAAACTGTTTTTT,CASSVYGLGEKLFF
.,TRBV19,TRBJ1-4,TRBD1,TGTGCCAGTAGGAACCCAACAGGGGGAGGTAATGAAAAACTGTTTTTT,CASRNPTGGGNEKLFF
.,TRBV9,TRBJ2-3,.,TGTGCCAGCAGCGACCCTCTCACAGATACGCAGTATTTT,CASSDPLTDTQYF
few,TRBV20-1,TRBJ1-5,.,TGCAGTGCTAGGAAGACAGGTAATAGCAATCAGCCCCAGCATTTT,CSARKTGNSNQPQHF
many,TRBV12-3/TRBV12-4,TRBJ1-4,.,TGTGCCAGCAGTTACATAACAGGTGAAAAACTGTTTTTT,CASSYITGEKLFF
many,TRBV3-1,TRBJ1-1,.,TGTGCCAGCAGCCAAGAAACGGGGGGTAACGCTTTCTTT,CASSQETGGNAFF
many,TRBV20-1,TRBJ1-1,.,TGCAGTGCTAGAGATCCGGTGAACACTGAAGCTTTCTTT,CSARDPVNTEAFF
many,TRBV28,TRBJ2-3,.,TGTGCCAGCAACCTTCTAGCGACAGATACGCAGTATTTT,CASNLLATDTQYF
few,TRBV10-3,TRBJ2-1,TRBD1,TGTGCCACAAACACAGGGGGCCTCGACAATGAGCAGTTCTTC,CATNTGGLDNEQFF
few,TRBV29-1,TRBJ2-2,.,TGCAGCGTTGAAGGGGGGGGCGCGTCCGGGGAGCTGTTTTTT,CSVEGGGASGELFF
many,TRBV18,TRBJ1-4,.,TGTGCCAGCTCACCCCCTGGGCGGCATGAAAAACTGTTTTTT,CASSPPGRHEKLFF
many,TRBV5-1,TRBJ2-1,TRBD2,TGCGCCAGCAGCCTTCGGGAGGATGAGCAGTTCTTC,CASSLREDEQFF
few,TRBV7-9,TRBJ2-5,TRBD1,TGTGCCAGCAGCTTAGCTGGGGACAGGCCTCAAGAGACCCAGTACTTC,CASSLAGDRPQETQYF
few,TRBV20-1,TRBJ1-2,.,TGCAGCTCCTGGGGGGTTCTTGGCTACACCTTC,CSSWGVLGYTF
many,TRBV28,TRBJ1-4,TRBD1,TGTGCCAGCAGACCGACAGGGCTGAGTGAAAAACTGTTTTTT,CASRPTGLSEKLFF
many,TRBV20-1,TRBJ1-5,.,TGCAGTGCTAGAGAACCATATCAGCCCCAGCATTTT,CSAREPYQPQHF
many,TRBV3-1,TRBJ1-1,.,TGTGCCAGCAGCCAAGGGCTTGGGCTCGCTGAAGCTTTCTTT,CASSQGLGLAEAFF
.,TRBV10-3,TRBJ2-3,TRBD2,TGTGCCACCGGACTAGCGGGGGGATTAGATACGCAGTATTTT,CATGLAGGLDTQYF
few,TRBV5-6,TRBJ2-7,TRBD2,TGTGCCAGCAGCTTGGCCGGCGGGGGGGCCAGGTACGAGCAGTACTTC,CASSLAGGGARYEQYF
.,TRBV6-5,TRBJ2-7,.,TGTGCCAGCAGTTACCCGGCATCCTACGAGCAGTACTTC,CASSYPASYEQYF
.,TRBV10-2,TRBJ2-1,.,TGCGCCAGCAGTGAGGTCCTGAACCTCTACAATGAGCAGTTCTTC,CASSEVLNLYNEQFF
many,TRBV6-2/TRBV6-3,TRBJ2-3,TRBD1,TGTGCCAGCAGTTACCCCCAAGACAGGGGAGGAGATACGCAGTATTTT,CASSYPQDRGGDTQYF
few,TRBV12-3/TRBV12-4,TRBJ1-2,.,TGTGCCAGCAGTTTAGATGGTCATGGCTACACCTTC,CASSLDGHGYTF
few,TRBV27,TRBJ2-7,.,TGTGCCAGCAGTGCTAGGGACGGACATTACGAGCAGTACTTC,CASSARDGHYEQYF
few,TRBV20-1,TRBJ2-3,TRBD2,TGCAGTGCTAGTGGGGGGGGTGCTAGCACAGATACGCAGTATTTT,CSASGGGASTDTQYF
few,TRBV19,TRBJ2-2,.,TGTGCCAGCAAGAGAGGGGGGGTGAACACCGGGGAGCTGTTTTTT,CASKRGGVNTGELFF
.,TRBV24-1,TRBJ2-1,.,TGTGCCACCAGTGATCAGAGTCTGGGGCAATGGGGTGAGCAGTTCTTC,CATSDQSLGQWGEQFF
few,TRBV12-3/TRBV12-4,TRBJ2-2,.,TGTGCCAGCAGTTTACGGGGAGATGGGGCCGGGGAGCTGTTTTTT,CASSLRGDGAGELFF
few,TRBV6-2/TRBV6-3,TRBJ1-3,.,TGTGCCAGCAGTTACTCGAACACAGGAAACACCATATATTTT,CASSYSNTGNTIYF
.,TRBV4-2,TRBJ2-3,TRBD2,TGTGCCAGCAGCTCAGTCGGAGCGGGGGAGGATACGCAGTATTTT,CASSSVGAGEDTQYF
few,TRBV25-1,TRBJ2-1,TRBD1,TGTGCCAGCAGTTCCCTCAGACAGGGATCATGGGGCAATGAGCAGTTCTTC,CASSSLRQGSWGNEQFF
few,TRBV7-6,TRBJ2-5,.,TGTGCCAGCAGCTCTGGAGAGGGCGTCGAGACCCAGTACTTC,CASSSGEGVETQYF
.,TRBV12-3/TRBV12-4,TRBJ2-3,TRBD2,TGTGCCAGCAGTAGGCGACTAGCGGGCCCCACAGATACGCAGTATTTT,CASSRRLAGPTDTQYF
many,TRBV6-1,TRBJ1-1,.,TGTGCCTCCGAGGAGACCCTGACTGAAGCTTTCTTT,CASEETLTEAFF
.,TRBV19,TRBJ1-2,TRBD1,TGTGCCAGTACGGGACAGTATTATGGCTACACCTTC,CASTGQYYGYTF
many,TRBV28,TRBJ1-5,.,TGTGCCAGCAGGTCGGGGATCTATCAGCCCCAGCATTTT,CASRSGIYQPQHF
.,TRBV12-3/TRBV12-4,TRBJ1-5,.,TGTGCCAGCAGTCCTCCCGGCAATCAGCCCCAGCATTTT,CASSPPGNQPQHF
.,TRBV30,TRBJ1-5,.,TGTGCCTGGAGTGTTGCAGAGTATCAGCCCCAGCATTTT,CAWSVAEYQPQHF
many,TRBV7-9,TRBJ2-7,.,TGTGCCAGCAGCTTAGCGAGTAGCCACGAGCAGTACTTC,CASSLASSHEQYF
many,TRBV15,TRBJ2-7,TRBD2,TGTGCCACCAGTATCAGCGGGGGGACTACCTACGAGCAGTACTTC,CATSISGGTTYEQYF
.,TRBV3-1,TRBJ1-2,.,TGTGCCAGCAGCAACGGCCCCTTGGTATATGGCTACACCTTC,CASSNGPLVYGYTF
.,TRBV5-1,TRBJ2-7,TRBD1,TGCGCCAGCAGCTTGTCGGCTGGGACAGGGGGCTCCTACGAGCAGTACTTC,CASSLSAGTGGSYEQYF
.,TRBV2,TRBJ1-6,TRBD1,TGTGCCATCCTTCATTTGGACAGGGGTGGGTCCTATAATTCACCCCTCCACTTT,CAILHLDRGGSYNSPLHF
.,TRBV3-1,TRBJ2-3,TRBD2,TGTGCCAGCAGCCAAGTTAGCGGGGGAGGCACAGATACGCAGTATTTT,CASSQVSGGGTDTQYF
many,TRBV28,TRBJ1-1,TRBD1,TGTGCCAGCAGTTTGACAGGGGAGAGGACTGAAGCTTTCTTT,CASSLTGERTEAFF
many,TRBV12-3/TRBV12-4,TRBJ2-7,TRBD1,TGTGCCAGCAGTCAGACAGGGCGGAGGCGTACGGGGCAGTACTTC,CASSQTGRRRTGQYF
many,TRBV2,TRBJ2-2,.,TGTGCCAGCAGACGTACTACGAACACCGGGGAGCTGTTTTTT,CASRRTTNTGELFF
.,TRBV14,TRBJ2-1,TRBD2,TGTGCCAGCAGCCAAGATCCTAGCGGGGGGGTCGGGGGATCCTACAATGAGCAGTTCTTC,CASSQDPSGGVGGSYNEQFF
many,TRBV12-3/TRBV12-4,TRBJ1-2,TRBD1,TGTGCCAGCAGTCGGACAGGAAACTACACCTTC,CASSRTGNYTF
.,TRBV20-1,TRBJ2-7,.,TGCAGTGCTGAGCCCTACGAGCAGTACTTC,CSAEPYEQYF
.,TRBV7-8,TRBJ2-1,.,TGTGCCAGTAGTATGCGGGTCCACAATGAGCAGTTCTTC,CASSMRVHNEQFF
.,TRBV4-2,TRBJ2-7,.,TGTGCCAGCAGCCAAGTCGCACAGTTCGCCTACGAGCAGTACTTC,CASSQVAQFAYEQYF
many,TRBV18,TRBJ1-6,TRBD1,TGTGCCAGCTCACCCGACAGGGGGCTTTCACCCCTCCACTTT,CASSPDRGLSPLHF
few,TRBV28,TRBJ1-5,TRBD1,TGTGCCAGCAGTGCCAGGGGGGCTCAGCCCCAGCATTTT,CASSARGAQPQHF
few,TRBV12-3/TRBV12-4,TRBJ1-2,TRBD1,TGTGCCAGCAGTCCAGGACAGGGGGAACAAAACTATGGCTACACCTTC,CASSPGQGEQNYGYTF
few,TRBV3-1,TRBJ1-1,.,TGTGCCAGCAGCCTCCCCGGGGGGGGGAACACTGAAGCTTTCTTT,CASSLPGGGNTEAFF
many,TRBV12-3/TRBV12-4,TRBJ1-1,TRBD1,TGTGCCAGCAGTGGGGGACAGGTATTGGACACTGAAGCTTTCTTT,CASSGGQVLDTEAFF